One sample yielded the 8 T cell receptor beta chains listed below, sequenced in a study of identical twins. TCRdb re-called the 5' RACE reads with MiXCR, one entry per CDR3 protein. The table lists 500,000 or so distinct CDR3 sequences, 20% to 25% of them singletons. This sample was also put to use in a study of T cells expressing NK-cell markers.

Sequenced: CD4+ T cells sorted from blood. The source is a woman under 30 in good health.

This clonotype was seen only a few times. Here the CDR3 DNA reads TGCAGTGCTAGAGTTGGCGGGGGGGCCGCGGGGCGCGAGCAGTACTTC. Translating it yields CSARVGGGAAGREQYF. This chain connects TRBV20-1 to TRBJ2-7; 9 nucleotides align to TRBD2. The length of the CDR3 is 16 residues. Losses at the gene ends were 1 base for V and 6 bases for J; bases not matched to a gene: 13. Looked up from germline, CDR1 is DFQATT and CDR2 is SNEGSKA (reference sequence).

Ten or more counts support this clonotype. The J gene is TRBJ2-3, the V gene TRBV12-3 or TRBV12-4; TRBD2 matches 8 bases. This CDR3 contains 14 residues. V trimming: 7 bases; J trimming: 3 bases; junction bases outside the gene matches: 6. The CDR3 DNA is TGTGCCAGCAATCGGGGGGGCCGGACAGATACGCAGTATTTT. Residues: CASNRGGRTDTQYF.

The V and J genes are TRBV6-1 and TRBJ2-2; the D gene is possibly TRBD1 (6 bases). Germline loops: CDR1 MNHNS, CDR2 SASEGT. The CDR3 spans 16 residues. V gave up 6 bases and J gave up 5 bases, with 19 bases separating them. The CDR3: CASRGPRGSGTGELFF. CDR3 bases: TGTGCCAGCAGGGGCCCAAGGGGGTCGGGAACCGGGGAGCTGTTTTTT.

This clonotype appeared a few times. The chain is built from TRBV29-1 and TRBJ2-2; D is unresolved. This CDR3 is 12 amino acids long. The germline gives CDR1 SQVTM, CDR2 ANQGSEA. Trimming pared 4 bases from V and 5 bases from J, leaving 8 bases between. CDR3 nucleotides: TGCAGCGTTGGAACATCTACCGGGGAGCTGTTTTTT. Translated, it gives CSVGTSTGELFF.

The chain has TRBV15 and TRBJ2-2; D unclear. The V and J ends lost 3 bases and 7 bases respectively, with 9 bases between them. CDR1 and CDR2 from the germline V gene are LNHNV and YYDKDF (reference sequence). The CDR3 covers 13 residues. This CDR3 is CATSRLFNGELFF. CDR3 bases: TGTGCCACCAGCAGGCTTTTCAACGGGGAGCTGTTTTTT.

The chain links TRBV11-2 to TRBJ1-1; D not resolved. The CDR3 runs to 13 residues. V shed 7 bases and J shed 1 base, with 10 bases lying between them. The germline V gene encodes CDR1 SGHAT and CDR2 FQNNGV. The CDR3 here is CASTPDGNTEAFF. CDR3 DNA sequence: TGTGCCAGCACCCCGGACGGGAACACTGAAGCTTTCTTT.

The chain links TRBV6-5 to TRBJ2-2; D is uncertain. V lost 10 bases and J 7 bases, leaving 10 bases between the germline ends. Germline V lookup: CDR1 MNHEY, CDR2 SVGAGI. The CDR3 spans 11 residues. CDR3 protein: CATMGFGELFF. The CDR3 nucleotides read TGTGCCACCATGGGATTCGGGGAGCTGTTTTTT.

The CDR3 loop reads CSANQGDYGYTF. In nucleotides, the CDR3 is TGCAGTGCTAATCAGGGGGATTATGGCTACACCTTC. The gene calls are TRBV20-1 and TRBJ1-2, with 7 nucleotides matching TRBD1. There are 12 residues in the CDR3. The trim removed 4 bases at V and 5 bases at J, leaving 4 bases unmatched. Germline V gene data show CDR1 as DFQATT and CDR2 as SNEGSKA (reference sequence).